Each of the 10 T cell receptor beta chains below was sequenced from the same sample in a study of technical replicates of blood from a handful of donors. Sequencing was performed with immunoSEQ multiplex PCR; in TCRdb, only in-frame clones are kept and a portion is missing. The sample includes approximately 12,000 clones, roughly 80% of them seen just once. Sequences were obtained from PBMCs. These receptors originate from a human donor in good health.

CDR3 sequence: CASGLARSPHEQFF. CDR3 sequence (DNA): TGTGCTAGTGGTTTGGCTAGGAGCCCCCATGAGCAGTTCTTC. The chain links TRBV12-5 to TRBJ2-1, with D hard to call. The length of the CDR3 is 14 residues. The ends were cut back, 1 base at V and 8 bases at J, with 12 bases in the middle. Germline V lookup: CDR1 LGHNT, CDR2 FRNRAP.

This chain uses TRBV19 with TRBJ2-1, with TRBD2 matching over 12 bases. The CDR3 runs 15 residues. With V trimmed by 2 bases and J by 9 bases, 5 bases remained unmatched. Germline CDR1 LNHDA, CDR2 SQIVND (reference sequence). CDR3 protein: CASSITASGRGEQFF. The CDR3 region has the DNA TGTGCCAGTAGTATAACGGCTAGCGGGAGGGGTGAGCAGTTCTTC.

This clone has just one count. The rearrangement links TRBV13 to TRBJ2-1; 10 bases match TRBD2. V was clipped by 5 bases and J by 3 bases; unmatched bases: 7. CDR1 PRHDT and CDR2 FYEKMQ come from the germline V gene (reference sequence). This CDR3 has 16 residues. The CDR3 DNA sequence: TGTGCCAGCAGCATCTCTAGCGGGAGAATCTACAATGAGCAGTTCTTC. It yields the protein CASSISSGRIYNEQFF.

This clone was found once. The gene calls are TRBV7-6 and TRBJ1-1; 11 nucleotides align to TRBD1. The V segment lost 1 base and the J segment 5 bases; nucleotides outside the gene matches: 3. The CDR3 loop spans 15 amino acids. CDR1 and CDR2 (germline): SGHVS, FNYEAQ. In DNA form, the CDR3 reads TGTGCCAGCAGCTTAGTGGGGACAGGGGGGACTGAAGCTTTCTTT. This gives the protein CASSLVGTGGTEAFF.

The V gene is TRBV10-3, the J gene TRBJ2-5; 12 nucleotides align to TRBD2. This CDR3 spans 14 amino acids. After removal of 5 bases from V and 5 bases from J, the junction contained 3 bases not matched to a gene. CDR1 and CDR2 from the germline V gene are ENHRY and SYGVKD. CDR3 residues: CAISLAGGPETQYF. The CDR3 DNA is TGTGCCATCAGTCTAGCGGGAGGGCCCGAGACCCAGTACTTC.

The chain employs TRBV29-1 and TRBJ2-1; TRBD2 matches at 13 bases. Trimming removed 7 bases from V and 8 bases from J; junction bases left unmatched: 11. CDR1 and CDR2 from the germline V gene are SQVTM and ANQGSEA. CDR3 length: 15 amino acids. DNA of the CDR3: TGCAGCGCCACACTAGCGGGAGGGCCTATCGATGAGCAGTTCTTC. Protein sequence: CSATLAGGPIDEQFF.

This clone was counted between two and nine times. CDR3 in amino acids: CASSMTDSRPETQYF. CDR3 in DNA: TGTGCCAGTAGTATGACAGACTCAAGACCTGAGACCCAGTACTTC. This chain connects TRBV19 to TRBJ2-5, with a weak D call TRBD1 (5 bases). Germline loops: CDR1 LNHDA, CDR2 SQIVND (reference sequence). V was pared by 3 bases and J by 5 bases, with 16 bases between. This CDR3 is built from 15 residues.

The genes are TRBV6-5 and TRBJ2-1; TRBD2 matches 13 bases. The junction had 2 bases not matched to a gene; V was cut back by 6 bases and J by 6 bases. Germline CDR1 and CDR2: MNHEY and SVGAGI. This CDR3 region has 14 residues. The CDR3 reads CASRGLAGTNEQFF. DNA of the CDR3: TGTGCCAGCAGGGGACTAGCGGGGACCAATGAGCAGTTCTTC.

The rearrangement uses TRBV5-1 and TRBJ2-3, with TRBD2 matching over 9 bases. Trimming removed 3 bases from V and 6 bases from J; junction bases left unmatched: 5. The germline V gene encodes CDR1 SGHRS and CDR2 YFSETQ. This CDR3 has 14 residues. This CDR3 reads CASSSFGTSDTQYF. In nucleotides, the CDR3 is TGCGCCAGCAGCTCTTTCGGGACTAGCGATACGCAGTATTTT.

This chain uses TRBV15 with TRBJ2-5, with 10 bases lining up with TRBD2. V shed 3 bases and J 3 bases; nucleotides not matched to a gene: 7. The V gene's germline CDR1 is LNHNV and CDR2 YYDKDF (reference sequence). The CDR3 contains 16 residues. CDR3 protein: CATSRGAGTSEETQYF. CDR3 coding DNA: TGTGCCACCAGCAGGGGGGCCGGGACTAGCGAAGAGACCCAGTACTTC.